These 21 T cell receptor beta chains share one sample of origin, sequenced in a study of CD8+ T cells in alopecia areata (dated by TCRdb to the late 2010s). Libraries were made using the immunoSEQ multiplex PCR assay. RNA was extracted from all samples and reverse transcribed into cDNA as template for TCR sequencing. In TCRdb, the immuneACCESS table is reduced to in-frame sequences with V and J assigned. These tables do not hold every clone; where another copy was compared, an unresolved V gene accounts for under half, and the others remain unexplained. In all, the sample holds 75,000 to 80,000 clones, and around 66% of those were seen once. The biggest ten clones account for about a quarter of the sample. Interpreted using the paper, the time point label stands for: 24 weeks on oral tofacitinib. The treatment or condition label here, explained by the study, means: oral pan-JAK inhibitor, 5-10 mg twice daily.

This specimen consisted of CD8+ T cells sorted from blood, obtained at week 24, from a patient treated with tofacitinib. These receptors were taken from a human donor with alopecia areata.

V is TRBV13 and J is TRBJ1-5; D unclear. Germline CDR1 is PRHDT and CDR2 is FYEKMQ (reference sequence). This CDR3 is built from 16 residues. V lost 0 bases to trimming and J lost 2 bases, with 11 bases between them. CDR3 DNA sequence: TGTGCCAGCAGCTTAGGGCCCCATATTGGCAATCAGCCCCAGCATTTT. Translating it yields CASSLGPHIGNQPQHF.

V is TRBV7-9 and J is TRBJ2-7, with D possibly being TRBD1 (6 bases). This CDR3 comprises 14 residues. The V and J ends lost 5 bases and 7 bases respectively, with 18 bases between them. CDR1 is SEHNR and CDR2 is FQNEAQ in the germline V gene (reference sequence). The CDR3 DNA reads TGTGCCAGCAGCCCCGTCTTAGGGGGAAGGGAGCAGTACTTC. As protein: CASSPVLGGREQYF.

The rearrangement uses TRBV29-1 and TRBJ2-1; D assignment may be TRBD1 or TRBD2 (6 bases each). CDR1 SQVTM and CDR2 ANQGSEA come from the germline V gene. Between the trimmed V and J ends, which lost 8 bases and 7 bases, there was a span of 21 bases. CDR3 length equals 14 residues. CDR3 bases: TGCAGCAGCAGGGGACTGGGCTCGAGGAATGAGCAGTTCTTC. It translates to CSSRGLGSRNEQFF.

The V gene is TRBV4-3, the J gene TRBJ1-1; tentative D call: TRBD1 (5 bases). The CDR3 extends over 14 amino acids. CDR1 LGHNA and CDR2 YSLEER come from the germline V gene. V dropped 0 bases and J dropped 4 bases, with 9 bases sitting between them. CDR3 region: CASSQDLGGTEAFF. CDR3 DNA sequence: TGCGCCAGCAGCCAAGATCTGGGGGGCACTGAAGCTTTCTTT.

This clone occurred once. The chain combines TRBV27 with TRBJ1-5, with a weak D call TRBD1 (6 bases). The length of the CDR3 is 14 residues. Trimming removed 5 bases from V and 5 bases from J, with 13 bases in between. Looked up from germline, CDR1 is MNHEY and CDR2 is SMNVEV (reference sequence). CDR3 sequence reads: CASSQGHGDQPQHF. Here the CDR3 DNA reads TGTGCCAGCAGTCAGGGACACGGAGATCAGCCCCAGCATTTT.

The V gene is TRBV7-3, the J gene TRBJ2-7; D unclear. The CDR3 loop spans 13 amino acids. From germline, CDR1 is SGHTA and CDR2 FQGTGA. Trimming stripped 2 bases from V and 1 base from J, with 6 bases between. CDR3 sequence reads: CASSLSESYEQYF. CDR3 sequence (DNA): TGTGCCAGCAGCTTATCCGAGTCCTACGAGCAGTACTTC.

This chain joins TRBV19 and TRBJ1-1, with no clear D. V lost 7 bases to trimming and J lost 5 bases, with 20 bases between them. CDR1 is LNHDA, CDR2 SQIVND, per germline (reference sequence). This CDR3 has 15 amino acids. CDR3 nucleotide sequence: TGTGCCAGTACTCCGGATCTGGGGATCAGAACTGAAGCTTTCTTT. This sequence encodes CASTPDLGIRTEAFF.

This sequence joins TRBV25-1 and TRBJ1-2; D may be TRBD1 (5 bases). Trimming cost V 1 base and J 6 bases, with 12 bases left between them. The CDR3 has 14 residues. CDR1 and CDR2 from the germline V gene are MGHDK and SYGVNS. As DNA, the CDR3 is TGTGCCAGCAGTGAATCCTGGACGGGGGATGGCTACACCTTC. Amino acids: CASSESWTGDGYTF.

In its sample, this clone was seen a few times. This rearrangement joins TRBV28 to TRBJ1-1, with unresolved D. This CDR3 has 13 amino acids. V shed 3 bases and J shed 3 bases, with 8 bases lying between them. Germline values: CDR1 MDHEN, CDR2 SYDVKM. The CDR3 bases are TGTGCCAGCAGTTTCGGGCAGGACACTGAAGCTTTCTTT. It translates to CASSFGQDTEAFF.

The V gene is TRBV7-2, the J gene TRBJ2-3, with D unclear. Trimming removed 6 bases at V and 4 bases at J, with 11 bases between. Germline values: CDR1 SGHTA, CDR2 FQGNSA. This CDR3 has 13 residues. CDR3 DNA: TGTGCCAGCAGGGCCGGTCGGTCAGATACGCAGTATTTT. It yields the protein CASRAGRSDTQYF.

This clone is labeled as medium-sized. The chain's CDR3 is CASSLRRVAAGRGTQYF. Written as DNA, the CDR3 is TGTGCCAGCAGCCTAAGAAGGGTAGCGGCTGGACGAGGGACCCAGTACTTC. This chain connects TRBV21-1 to TRBJ2-5; TRBD2 reflects the table's D call only, with no check against the DNA. TRBV21-1 is a pseudogene. The CDR3 extends over 17 amino acids.

V usage is TRBV4-1 and J usage is TRBJ2-5, with 8 bases that match TRBD2. CDR1 is MGHRA and CDR2 is YSYEKL in the germline V gene. CDR3 length equals 15 residues. Losses at the gene ends were 4 bases for V and 5 bases for J; bases not matched to a gene: 9. Here the CDR3 reads CASSPSNGRGETQYF. In DNA form, the CDR3 reads TGCGCCAGCAGCCCCTCGAACGGGAGGGGGGAGACCCAGTACTTC.

The sample holds a few counts of this clone. The J gene is TRBJ2-2, the V gene TRBV2, with 9 bases matching TRBD1. Germline CDR1 reads SNHLY; CDR2 reads FYNNEI. Trimming at V came to 8 bases and at J to 3 bases, leaving 4 bases not matched to a gene. This CDR3 is built from 14 residues. In DNA form, the CDR3 reads TGTGCCAGCTGGGGACAGGGATACACCGGGGAGCTGTTTTTT. Translating it yields CASWGQGYTGELFF.

The chain couples TRBV6-6 to TRBJ2-1; no definite D call. This CDR3 comprises 15 residues. Trimming pared 0 bases from V and 3 bases from J, leaving 9 bases between. Per the germline V gene, CDR1 is MNHNY and CDR2 is SVGAGI (reference sequence). The CDR3 loop is CASSYSSGYYNEQFF. CDR3 coding DNA: TGTGCCAGCAGTTACTCGTCAGGTTACTACAATGAGCAGTTCTTC.

This clone was observed a handful of times. The V call is TRBV7-2, the J call TRBJ2-7; D unclear. The CDR3 has 15 amino acids. CDR1 and CDR2 from the germline V gene are SGHTA and FQGNSA. With 1 base removed from V and 2 bases from J, the gap between germline ends came to 12 bases. This CDR3 is CASSLETVQAYEQYF. The DNA for the CDR3 is TGTGCCAGCAGCTTAGAAACAGTGCAGGCCTACGAGCAGTACTTC.

The V and J genes are TRBV7-2 and TRBJ2-7; D gene unclear. The CDR3 covers 14 residues. CDR1 and CDR2 (germline): SGHTA, FQGNSA. V lost 3 bases, J lost 7 bases, and 16 bases lay in between. CDR3 DNA: TGTGCCAGCAGCTTTGGTGACGGCCTTTTTGAGCAGTACTTC. It yields the protein CASSFGDGLFEQYF.

In the case of this clone: It may be a read error: a sequence one base away is much more abundant. The rearrangement links TRBV11-2 to TRBJ1-1; TRBD1 matches 7 bases. Trimming removed 5 bases from V and 6 bases from J; junction bases left unmatched: 9. Germline CDR1 reads SGHAT; CDR2 reads FQNNGV. The CDR3 has 14 amino acids. CDR3 sequence (DNA): TGTGCCAGCAGCCTTACAGGGGCAGGGGCTGAAGCTTTCTTT. Protein: CASSLTGAGAEAFF.

V gene TRBV18 combines with J gene TRBJ2-7; D gene ambiguous. This CDR3 has 14 amino acids. V lost 3 bases and J 7 bases, leaving 16 bases between the germline ends. Looked up from germline, CDR1 is KGHSH and CDR2 is LQKENI. The CDR3 reads CASSPTPATDEQYF. CDR3 DNA sequence: TGTGCCAGCTCACCGACCCCAGCCACGGATGAGCAGTACTTC.

This clone was observed a few times. The J gene is TRBJ2-2, the V gene TRBV27; 10 nucleotides match TRBD2. The CDR3 runs to 16 residues. The V segment lost 5 bases and the J segment 4 bases; nucleotides outside the gene matches: 7. Germline assignment: CDR1 MNHEY and CDR2 SMNVEV (reference sequence). The CDR3 DNA is TGTGCCAGCAGTCTAACTAGCGGGGTGATCACCGGGGAGCTGTTTTTT. It encodes CASSLTSGVITGELFF.

This clone came up many times. V usage is TRBV7-2 and J usage is TRBJ1-1; possible D gene TRBD1, 5 bases. CDR1 and CDR2 from the germline V gene are SGHTA and FQGNSA. The V and J ends lost 3 bases and 5 bases respectively, with 13 bases between them. The CDR3 length is 14 residues. The CDR3 here is CASSFFGAGTEAFF. CDR3 nucleotide sequence: TGTGCCAGCAGCTTTTTCGGGGCTGGGACTGAAGCTTTCTTT. The full variable domain, rest sourced from reference TRBV7-2 and TRBJ1-1, is GAGVSQSPSNKVTEKGKDVELRCDPISGHTALYWYRQSLGQGLEFLIYFQGNSAPDKSGLPSDRFSAERTGGSVSTLTIQRTQQEDSAVYLCASSFFGAGTEAFFGQGTRLTVV.

The chain couples TRBV7-6 to TRBJ2-3; no reliable D call. Germline V lookup: CDR1 SGHVS, CDR2 FNYEAQ. Trimming removed 4 bases at V and 4 bases at J, with 9 bases between. The CDR3 contains 13 residues. The CDR3 DNA reads TGTGCCAGCAGCTCCGATAGTCCAGATACGCAGTATTTT. Translation gives CASSSDSPDTQYF. Variable domain in full (rest from reference TRBV7-6 and TRBJ2-3): GAGVSQSPRYKVTKRGQDVALRCDPISGHVSLYWYRQALGQGPEFLTYFNYEAQQDKSGLPNDRFSAERPEGSISTLTIQRTEQRDSAMYRCASSSDSPDTQYFGPGTRLTVL.